The clone carrying this T cell receptor (beta chain) was seen a handful of times. Antigen unknown. The sample originates from a study of beta chain features in type 1 diabetes. Reverse transcribing all isolated RNA meant expressed TCRB transcripts were sequenced. Only in-frame clones appear in the TCRdb table, and some are missing; sequencing was by immunoSEQ multiplex PCR. The sample comprises around 300,000 clones, approximately 16% of which are singletons, and roughly 0.015% rests with the top ten. Broader study findings: All four CD4+ subsets of Type 1 diabetes patients contained TCRB CDR3s that were moderately but significantly shorter.

Germline CDR1 is KGHSH and CDR2 is LQKENI. Trimming shortened V by 3 bases and J by 2 bases, and 16 bases separated the two germline ends. This CDR3 region has 16 residues. Sequenced: naive CD4+ T cells from blood. The chain is built from TRBV18 and TRBJ2-5; possible D gene TRBD2, 8 bases. This clonotype was sampled from a man aged 18-30 years with type 1 diabetes. DNA of the CDR3: TGTGCCAGCTCACCCCCCGGGAGGGGGCGTCAAGAGACCCAGTACTTC. This codes for CASSPPGRGRQETQYF.